This T cell receptor (beta chain) was identified in a study of blood T cell repertoires in COVID-19. Across the study: Nucleic acid was either cDNA or gDNA, and it came from T cells, B-cell-depleted T cells, or PBMCs.

Libraries were prepared by immunoSEQ multiplex PCR; TCRdb keeps only in-frame clonotypes and omits some of them. The sample records fewer than 450,000 clones, under 95% being singletons. J was trimmed by 5 bases and V by 0 bases; bases with no gene match: 9. Looked up from germline, CDR1 is PRHDT and CDR2 is FYEKMQ (reference sequence). This CDR3 has 18 residues. The chain combines TRBV13 with TRBJ2-1; 11 bases match TRBD2. The sequence came from a woman aged 18 to 35 who had recovered from COVID-19. The sequenced sample was peripheral blood. The CDR3, as DNA: TGTGCCAGCAGCTTAGGAGGGGCCGGGACTAGCGGTAACAATGAGCAGTTCTTC. Its translation: CASSLGGAGTSGNNEQFF.